Below are 19 T cell receptor beta chains sequenced from a single sample in a study of blood T cells in healthy people across ages. PCR was performed a second time for about 7 to 12 cycles using a sample-barcoded 5' primer and a J-beta primer mix. TCRdb re-analysed the 5' RACE reads in MiXCR, keeping a single row per CDR3 protein. Among some 290,000 distinct CDR3 sequences, around 29% were seen once, and the ten largest hold over 25%. Input material: blood. The receptor set was obtained from a woman aged 65 to 85 in good health.

This chain connects TRBV5-1 to TRBJ1-2; 12 bases match TRBD1. This CDR3 spans 15 amino acids. V shed 2 bases and J 6 bases; nucleotides not matched to a gene: 5. Germline values: CDR1 SGHRS, CDR2 YFSETQ. CDR3 protein: CASSFGTGGSHGYTF. As DNA, the CDR3 is TGCGCCAGCAGCTTCGGGACAGGGGGCAGCCATGGCTACACCTTC.

This clonotype was counted many times. The chain is built from TRBV20-1 and TRBJ2-2; D is unclear. V shed 1 base and J shed 0 bases, with 9 bases lying between them. Germline values: CDR1 DFQATT, CDR2 SNEGSKA (reference sequence). This CDR3 is built from 15 residues. The CDR3 spells CSARGAATNTGELFF. The DNA of the CDR3 is TGCAGTGCTAGAGGCGCGGCTACGAACACCGGGGAGCTGTTTTTT.

This clonotype was observed a handful of times. V is TRBV25-1 and J is TRBJ2-3; 7 bases match TRBD1. The CDR3 runs 12 residues. The germline CDR1 and CDR2 sequences are MGHDK and SYGVNS. The trim removed 6 bases at V and 6 bases at J, leaving 3 bases unmatched. The DNA for the CDR3 is TGTGCCAGCAGCAAACAGGGGGATACGCAGTATTTT. It specifies CASSKQGDTQYF.

This clonotype was seen repeatedly, ten times or more. The chain employs TRBV28 and TRBJ1-1, with a weak D call TRBD1 (6 bases). V lost 1 base and J lost 3, with 15 bases in between. CDR1 and CDR2 from the germline V gene are MDHEN and SYDVKM. This CDR3 has 16 amino acids. This chain's CDR3 is CASSLFGKGGDTEAFF. The CDR3 nucleotides are TGTGCCAGCAGTTTATTCGGCAAGGGGGGTGACACTGAAGCTTTCTTT.

The chain employs TRBV7-2 and TRBJ1-1, with a possible D match to TRBD1 (5 bases). The CDR3 is made up of 13 amino acids. V lost 5 bases, J lost 3 bases, and 10 bases lay in between. CDR1 SGHTA and CDR2 FQGNSA come from the germline V gene. The CDR3 loop is CASSPDRYTEAFF. The CDR3 DNA follows: TGTGCCAGCAGCCCCGACAGATACACTGAAGCTTTCTTT.

This chain joins TRBV5-1 and TRBJ2-1; 11 bases map to TRBD2. Germline loops: CDR1 SGHRS, CDR2 YFSETQ. With 4 bases clipped from V and 2 bases from J, the junction kept 5 bases outside the gene matches. This CDR3 has 16 amino acids. The CDR3: CASSLIAGGTYNEQFF. The CDR3 DNA sequence: TGCGCCAGCAGCCTTATAGCGGGAGGGACCTACAATGAGCAGTTCTTC.

This clonotype has only a few counts. The V call is TRBV5-1, the J call TRBJ2-5, with D perhaps matching TRBD2 (6 bases). The V and J ends lost 4 bases and 5 bases respectively, with 18 bases between them. The CDR3 is 15 residues long. Germline CDR1 and CDR2: SGHRS and YFSETQ. The CDR3 reads CASSLGGGWTETQYF. CDR3 in DNA: TGCGCCAGCAGCCTCGGGGGAGGCTGGACGGAGACCCAGTACTTC.

This clonotype was picked up a small number of times. The chain recombines TRBV3-1 with TRBJ2-2, with D possibly matching TRBD2 (5 bases). The germline V gene has CDR1 LGHDT and CDR2 YNNKEL (reference sequence). The CDR3 extends over 15 amino acids. V shed 1 base and J shed 10 bases, with 16 bases lying between them. CDR3 nucleotides: TGTGCCAGCAGCCAAGGCGGAGGTCGGCCCGAGGAGCTGTTTTTT. Protein product: CASSQGGGRPEELFF. Full variable domain (missing parts from reference TRBV3-1 and TRBJ2-2): DTAVSQTPKYLVTQMGNDKSIKCEQNLGHDTMYWYKQDSKKFLKIMFSYNNKELIINETVPNRFSPKSPDKAHLNLHINSLELGDSAVYFCASSQGGGRPEELFFGEGSRLTVL.

The V gene is TRBV5-5, the J gene TRBJ2-1; perhaps TRBD2 as D (6 bases). Germline CDR1 and CDR2: SGHKS and YYEKEE (reference sequence). The CDR3 sequence is 16 residues long. The germline V and J ends were trimmed by 0 bases and 4 bases, with 14 bases remaining between them. The CDR3 protein is CASSLVAGSGYNEQFF. The DNA of the CDR3 is TGTGCCAGCAGCTTGGTTGCGGGAAGCGGGTACAATGAGCAGTTCTTC.

In DNA, the CDR3 is TGTGCCAGCAGCCTACGGCGGGGGAATGAGCAGTTCTTC. Amino acid sequence: CASSLRRGNEQFF. The chain has TRBV7-2 and TRBJ2-1; 7 bases map to TRBD2. CDR1 and CDR2 (germline): SGHTA, FQGNSA. The V segment lost 5 bases and the J segment 7 bases; nucleotides outside the gene matches: 5. This CDR3 has 13 residues. The full variable domain, with the rest looked up from reference TRBV7-2 and TRBJ2-1, is GAGVSQSPSNKVTEKGKDVELRCDPISGHTALYWYRQSLGQGLEFLIYFQGNSAPDKSGLPSDRFSAERTGGSVSTLTIQRTQQEDSAVYLCASSLRRGNEQFFGPGTRLTVL.

This clonotype was found a few times. V and J are TRBV4-3 and TRBJ1-2; D gene ambiguous. The V end was cut by 1 base, the J end by 9 bases, with 21 bases between. CDR1 is LGHNA, CDR2 YSLEER, per germline. This CDR3 is built from 16 residues. For the CDR3, the DNA is TGCGCCAGCAGCCAAGTTTTGGCTCCGGAGTCTTACCGCTACACCTTC. Residues: CASSQVLAPESYRYTF.

The chain has TRBV5-8 and TRBJ1-5; TRBD1 is a possible D gene (5 bases). The V gene lost 1 base and the J gene lost 6 bases, with 11 bases spanning the gap. CDR3 size: 14 residues. Germline V gene lookup returns CDR1 SGHTS and CDR2 YDEGEE. This CDR3 reads CASSLRQSGQPQHF. As DNA, the CDR3 is TGTGCCAGCAGCTTGAGACAGTCGGGTCAGCCCCAGCATTTT.

The CDR3 DNA reads TGTGCCAGCAGCCAAGATCGTCCAGGGGCGGGCTATGGCTACACCTTC. Its protein is CASSQDRPGAGYGYTF. This chain uses TRBV14 with TRBJ1-2, with a weak D call TRBD1 (6 bases). V gave up 0 bases and J gave up 4 bases, with 15 bases separating them. Germline loops: CDR1 SGHDN, CDR2 FVKESK. The CDR3 is 16 amino acids.

The chain combines TRBV4-1 with TRBJ2-7, with D maybe TRBD2 (6 bases). Looked up from germline, CDR1 is MGHRA and CDR2 is YSYEKL. The CDR3 is 16 amino acids. V was clipped by 1 base and J by 2 bases, with 15 bases between them. CDR3 in amino acids: CASSQGEEGIPYEQYF. The CDR3 DNA reads TGCGCCAGCAGCCAAGGGGAGGAGGGCATCCCCTACGAGCAGTACTTC.

This clonotype was detected only a few times. The V and J genes are TRBV18 and TRBJ1-4; D unresolved. Looked up from germline, CDR1 is KGHSH and CDR2 is LQKENI. V lost 1 base to trimming and J lost 0 bases, with 6 bases between them. CDR3 length equals 15 residues. In DNA form, the CDR3 reads TGTGCCAGCTCACCACAAGGCGCAACTAATGAAAAACTGTTTTTT. The encoded protein is CASSPQGATNEKLFF.

As to this clonotype: A read error is possible here, since a much larger clone lies one base away. The V gene is TRBV7-2, the J gene TRBJ2-3, with 10 positions matching TRBD2. The CDR3 has 15 amino acids. Trimming removed 5 bases from V and 8 bases from J; junction bases left unmatched: 10. Germline-derived CDR1 and CDR2 are SGHTA and FQGNSA. In DNA form, the CDR3 reads TGTGCCAGCAGCCGTAGCGGGAGGCTCTCAGGTACGCAGTATTTT. The encoded protein is CASSRSGRLSGTQYF.

This clonotype was observed at least ten times. The chain has TRBV7-3 and TRBJ2-2; D unresolved. Germline V gene lookup returns CDR1 SGHTA and CDR2 FQGTGA. V was trimmed by 3 bases and J by 2 bases, leaving 7 bases between them. This CDR3 spans 14 amino acids. The CDR3 sequence is CASSLAENTGELFF. The CDR3 region has the DNA TGTGCCAGCAGCTTGGCCGAAAACACCGGGGAGCTGTTTTTT.

This clonotype was seen a few times. This sequence joins TRBV6-1 and TRBJ1-4; D uncertain. V was cut by 6 bases and J by 8 bases, with 4 bases left in between. This CDR3 is built from 10 residues. Looked up from germline, CDR1 is MNHNS and CDR2 is SASEGT. CDR3 region: CASSTEKLFF. The CDR3 nucleotides read TGTGCCAGCAGCACCGAAAAACTGTTTTTT.

The chain has TRBV29-1 and TRBJ1-3, with 7 bases identical to TRBD1. CDR3 size: 14 residues. With V trimmed by 5 bases and J by 0 bases, 4 bases remained unmatched. Germline loops: CDR1 SQVTM, CDR2 ANQGSEA. The CDR3 nucleotides read TGCAGCGTTTCACAGGGGAGCTCTGGAAACACCATATATTTT. Translation: CSVSQGSSGNTIYF.